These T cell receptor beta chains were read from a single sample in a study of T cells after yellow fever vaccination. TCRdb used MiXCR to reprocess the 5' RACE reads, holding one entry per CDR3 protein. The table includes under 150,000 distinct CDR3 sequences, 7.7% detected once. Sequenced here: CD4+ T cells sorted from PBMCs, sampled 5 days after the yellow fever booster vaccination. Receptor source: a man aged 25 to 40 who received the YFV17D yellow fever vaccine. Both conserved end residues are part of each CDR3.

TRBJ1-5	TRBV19	CASSPEAGNQPQHF
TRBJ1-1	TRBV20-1	CSAIENLNTEAFF
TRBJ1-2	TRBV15	CATSRDLAEYGYTF
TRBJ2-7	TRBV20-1	CSAIRTSPMEQYF
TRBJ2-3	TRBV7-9	CASSFSLAGATDTQYF
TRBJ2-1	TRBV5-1	CASSNPPLEGVQFF
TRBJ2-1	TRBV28	CASSLGGTRGNNEQFF
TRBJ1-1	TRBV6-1	CASSEVTANTEAFF
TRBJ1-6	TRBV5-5	CASSRTGDNSPLHF
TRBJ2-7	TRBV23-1	CASSHPGTAVYEQYF
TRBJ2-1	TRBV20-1	CSASDLSGRYNEQFF
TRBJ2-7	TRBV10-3	CAISDPGTGGAYEQYF
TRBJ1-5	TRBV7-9	CASSSLTGGNQPQHF
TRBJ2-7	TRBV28	CASSVRRVTYEQYF
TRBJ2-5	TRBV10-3	CAVGLGEETQYF
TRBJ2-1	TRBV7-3	CASRPGSSYNEQFF
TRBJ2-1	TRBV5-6	CASSRQRMEQFF
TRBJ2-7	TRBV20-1	CSAKIDTRPYEQYF
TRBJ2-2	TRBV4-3	CASSQVALGTGELFF
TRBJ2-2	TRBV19	CASSRGLAGNTGELFF
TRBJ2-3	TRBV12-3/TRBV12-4	CASSFLAGGVDTQYF
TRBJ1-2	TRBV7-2	CASSPEGGFGYGYTF
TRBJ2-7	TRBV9	CASSVGGDIRTSGSYEQYF
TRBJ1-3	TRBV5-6	CASSSAGGGPGNTIYF
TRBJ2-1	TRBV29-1	CSVYRGNEQFF
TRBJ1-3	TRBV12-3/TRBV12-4	CASSLSSGNTIYF
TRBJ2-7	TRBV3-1	CASSQEHRRYEQYF
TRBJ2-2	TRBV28	CASTGPNTGELFF
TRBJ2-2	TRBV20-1	CSARGPEGSARSGELFF
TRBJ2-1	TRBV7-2	CASSLDSYNEQFF
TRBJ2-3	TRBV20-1	CSARVDTQYF